This entry is about one T cell receptor (beta chain). The V end was cut by 2 bases, the J end by 2 bases, with 9 bases between. CDR1 and CDR2 (germline): GTSNPN, SVGIG (reference sequence). This CDR3 comprises 13 residues. Study processing details: Owing to the provision of junction-only sequences devoid of quality scores by immunoSEQ, filtering differed. The protocol was immunoSEQ multiplex PCR, while the TCRdb copy is restricted to in-frame clones and leaves out a portion. V and J calls and clone size follow that table, whereas D and trimming were derived from the DNA. Of under 1,100,000 clones listed, approximately 70% were seen once; the top ten hold approximately 1.5%. This record comes from a study of shared clonotypes between healthy human individuals.

The chain recombines TRBV30 with TRBJ1-2; D not resolved. This clonotype originated in a man between 18 and 35 years old in good health. Sequenced material: memory CD4+ T cells sorted from blood. The subset was: CD45RA-negative fraction. The CDR3 bases are TGTGCCTGGAGTCCGTTTAAGAACTATGGCTACACCTTC. As protein: CAWSPFKNYGYTF.